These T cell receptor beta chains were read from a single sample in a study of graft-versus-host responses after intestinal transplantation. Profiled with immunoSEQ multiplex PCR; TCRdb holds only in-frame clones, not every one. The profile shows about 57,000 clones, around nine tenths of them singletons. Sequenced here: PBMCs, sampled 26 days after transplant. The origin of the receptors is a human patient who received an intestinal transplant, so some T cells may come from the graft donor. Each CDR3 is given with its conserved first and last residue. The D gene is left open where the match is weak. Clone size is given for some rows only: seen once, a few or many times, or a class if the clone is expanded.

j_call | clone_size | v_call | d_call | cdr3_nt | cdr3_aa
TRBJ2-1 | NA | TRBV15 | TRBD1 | TGTGCCACCAGCAGAGTGGGGACAGGGCTCAATGAGCAGTTCTTC | CATSRVGTGLNEQFF
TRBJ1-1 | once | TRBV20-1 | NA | TGCAGTGCCAATGTGAACACTGAAGCTTTCTTT | CSANVNTEAFF
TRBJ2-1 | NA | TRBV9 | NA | TGTGCCAGCAGCGTGGCGCTAGCGAATGAGCAGTTCTTC | CASSVALANEQFF
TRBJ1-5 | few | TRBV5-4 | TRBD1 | TGTGCCAGCAGCCCCTGGACAGGGTCAAGCAATCAGCCCCAGCATTTT | CASSPWTGSSNQPQHF
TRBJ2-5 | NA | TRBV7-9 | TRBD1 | TGTGCCAGCAGCCGGCCGGACAGGGGGCAAGAGACCCAGTACTTC | CASSRPDRGQETQYF
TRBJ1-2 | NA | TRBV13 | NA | TGTGCCAGCAGCGGAGCTTCGGCGGATGGCTACACCTTC | CASSGASADGYTF
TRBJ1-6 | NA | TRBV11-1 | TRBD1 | TGTGCCAGCAGCTTAGGTCAGGGGGCTGGCAATTCACCCCTCCACTTT | CASSLGQGAGNSPLHF
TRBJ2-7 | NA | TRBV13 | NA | TGTGCCAGCAGCTTAGGTCCCTCCGAGCAGTACTTC | CASSLGPSEQYF
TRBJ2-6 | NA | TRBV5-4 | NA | TGTGCCAGCAGCTTGGGCGGACGGGGCTCTGGGGCCAACGTCCTGACTTTC | CASSLGGRGSGANVLTF
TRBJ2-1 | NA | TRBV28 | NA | TGTGCCAGCAGTTCAGCCCCTGGGACTTCGTTGGAGTTCTTC | CASSSAPGTSLEFF
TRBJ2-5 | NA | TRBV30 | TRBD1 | TGTGCCTGGGCCGGGACAGGGAAGGAGACCCAGTACTTC | CAWAGTGKETQYF
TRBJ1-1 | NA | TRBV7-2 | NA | TGTGCCAGCAGCCCGGGACTAGGAGTTGCTTTCTTT | CASSPGLGVAFF
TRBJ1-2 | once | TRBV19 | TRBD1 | TGTGCCAGTAGTACCACAGGGGGAATAGGCAATGGCTACACCTTC | CASSTTGGIGNGYTF
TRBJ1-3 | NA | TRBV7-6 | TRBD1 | TGTGCCAGCAGCTCGGGACAGGGGGCAACTGGAAACACCATATATTTT | CASSSGQGATGNTIYF
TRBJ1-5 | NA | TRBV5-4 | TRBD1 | TGTGCCAGCAGCCCGAGGGTCTGGGACAGGGAGGAAGAGGAGGGTCAGCCCCAGCATTTT | CASSPRVWDREEEEGQPQHF
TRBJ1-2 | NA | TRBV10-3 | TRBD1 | TGTGCCATCAGTGAGGAGGTCGCCGGGACAGGCTATGGCTACACCTTC | CAISEEVAGTGYGYTF
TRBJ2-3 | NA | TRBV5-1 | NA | TGCGCCAGCAGCTTCTTAGATACGCAGTATTTT | CASSFLDTQYF
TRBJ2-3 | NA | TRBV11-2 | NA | TGTGCCAGCAGCTTACCGGGGGCAGATACGCAGTATTTT | CASSLPGADTQYF
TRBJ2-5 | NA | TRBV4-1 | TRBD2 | TGCGCCAGCAGCCAAGAGAGGCTAGCGGGGGGTATCCAAGAGACCCAGTACTTC | CASSQERLAGGIQETQYF